This TCR beta chain is drawn from a study of identifying expanded T cells in peripheral blood. Findings and caveats of the study: Differentially abundant clones: roughly 1.2 between replicates, roughly 16 at approximately 13 days, approximately 19 at four. Variance in clone template counts between two-week samples significantly increased with total template count across all healthy donors.

TCRdb keeps only in-frame clones here, not all; method: immunoSEQ multiplex PCR. In the table there are 120,000 or so clones, about 80% of which are singletons. No infections or other immune events were documented during collection. Trimming took 3 bases from V and 2 from J, leaving 13 bases between them. The CDR3 consists of 15 residues. Germline lookup yields CDR1 LGHNA and CDR2 YSLEER. As to this clone: Its antigen is not identified.

The genes are TRBV4-3 and TRBJ1-2, with D uncertain. This receptor was taken from a person aged 18 to 75 in good health. The material sequenced was blood. In nucleotides, the CDR3 is TGCGCCAGCAGCCATGGGCGGATGGGGAACTATGGCTACACCTTC. As protein: CASSHGRMGNYGYTF.